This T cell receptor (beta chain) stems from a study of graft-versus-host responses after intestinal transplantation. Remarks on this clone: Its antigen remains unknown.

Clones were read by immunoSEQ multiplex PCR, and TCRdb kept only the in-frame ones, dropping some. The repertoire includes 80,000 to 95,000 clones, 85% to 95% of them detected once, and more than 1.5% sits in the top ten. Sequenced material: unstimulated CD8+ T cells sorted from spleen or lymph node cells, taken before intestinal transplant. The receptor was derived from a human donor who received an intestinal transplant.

The CDR3 sequence is CASSLILRQGPYNEQFF. The CDR3 DNA follows: TGTGCCAGCAGCTTAATACTGAGACAGGGTCCATACAATGAGCAGTTCTTC. V gene TRBV7-2 combines with J gene TRBJ2-1; 7 bases align to TRBD1. CDR1 and CDR2 from the germline V gene are SGHTA and FQGNSA. V shed 2 bases, J shed 4 bases, and the junction held 11 bases outside the gene matches. The CDR3 has 17 residues.